This T cell receptor beta chain was observed in a study of CXCR3-negative and CXCR3-positive naive CD8 T cells. Whole-study findings and limits: Memory cells diverged, while naive CXCR3-positive and CXCR3-negative cells had similar TRBV-TRBJ usage. Hydrophobicity was higher for TRB CDR3s found in CXCR3-positive naive cells than in CXCR3-negative naive cells. CXCR3 expression partially decreased after cryopreservation; most assays used fresh PBMCs.

Carrying UMI labels, the TRB cDNA libraries were prepared through 5' RACE. TCRdb reprocessed the 5' RACE reads, keeping one entry per CDR3 protein, no DNA. This sample's clone table lists under 75,000 distinct CDR3 sequences. Turning to this clonotype: Antigen specificity is unknown.

The sorter processed each CD8+ T cell subset in triplicate at some 330,000 cells apiece. The sample consisted of naive CXCR3+ CD8+ T cells from blood. Subset noted: CD45RO-CCR7+CD27+CD95- naive CD8+ T cells expressing CXCR3 (TNR3+). This sequence originates from a human donor in good health. Some clones in this sample may be carry-over from other donors' samples.

The CDR3 protein is CSVEVSRNEQFF. V usage is TRBV29-1 and J usage is TRBJ2-1. The CDR3 sequence is 12 residues long. Germline V lookup: CDR1 SQVTM, CDR2 ANQGSEA.